This T cell receptor beta chain was identified during a study of shared clonotypes between healthy human individuals. General observations from the study: Collection of samples was limited to blood; tissue repertoires likely differ.

The test was conducted at deep level. Data came from immunoSEQ multiplex PCR; TCRdb stores just in-frame clones and leaves some out. The sample includes over a million clones, 96% of them seen just once. Worth noting for this clone: The antigen remains undetermined.

Healthy and HIV-negative, the adult donors had no recent acute infections or vaccinations. The split of CD4+ cells yielded CD45RA+ naive and CD45RA-negative memory subsets. This CDR3 region has 16 residues. V dropped 0 bases and J dropped 6; count of bases not matched to a gene: 6. From germline, CDR1 is SGDLS and CDR2 YYNGEE. This clonotype was obtained from a man aged 25 to 40 in good health. This chain uses TRBV9 with TRBJ2-1, with 10 nucleotides matching TRBD2. Sequenced input: naive CD4+ T cells sorted from blood. This sample's subset: CD45RA+ positively selected. The CDR3 spells CASSVGAGLASNEQFF. In nucleotides, the CDR3 is TGTGCCAGCAGCGTAGGGGCGGGACTAGCGTCCAATGAGCAGTTCTTC.